One sample yielded the 6 T cell receptor beta chains listed below, sequenced in a study of T cell responses to AZD1222 COVID-19 vaccine. This table comes from immunoSEQ multiplex PCR, and its TCRdb copy is limited to in-frame clones, with some not included. The sample gives 100,000 to 120,000 clones, 80% to 95% of which show up once; about 2.6% is in the top ten. Sequencing was performed on peripheral blood, taken 28 days after the second AZD1222 dose. The receptors shown here come from an adult who received the AZD1222 COVID-19 vaccine.

J is TRBJ1-2 and V is TRBV5-4; D is unresolved. The CDR3 covers 16 residues. V lost 4 bases to trimming and J lost 0 bases, with 16 bases between them. Germline CDR1 SGHNT, CDR2 YYREEE (reference sequence). The CDR3 DNA is TGTGCCAGCAGCCCATACCGGTCGGGAGCTAACTATGGCTACACCTTC. It codes for CASSPYRSGANYGYTF.

The CDR3 region is CASSQGRTLSQGDTQYF. The CDR3 DNA reads TGCGCCAGCAGCCAAGGCCGAACCCTCTCCCAGGGGGATACGCAGTATTTT. V and J are TRBV4-3 and TRBJ2-3, with D perhaps matching TRBD1 (6 bases). This CDR3 contains 17 residues. Trimming removed 1 base from V and 6 bases from J, with 20 bases in between. Per the germline V gene, CDR1 is LGHNA and CDR2 is YSLEER.

This clone appeared a single time. V gene TRBV6-1 combines with J gene TRBJ1-2; a possible D gene is TRBD1 (5 bases). V was cut by 2 bases and J by 3 bases, with 22 bases left in between. The CDR3 contains 18 residues. CDR1 is MNHNS, CDR2 SASEGT, per germline. CDR3 in amino acids: CASSEKAGRYSSDYGYTF. The CDR3, as DNA: TGTGCCAGCAGTGAAAAGGCGGGGCGTTATTCTTCTGACTATGGCTACACCTTC.

The V gene is TRBV13, the J gene TRBJ1-6, with TRBD1 identical over 8 bases. The CDR3 consists of 13 residues. V gave up 5 bases and J gave up 7 bases; unmatched junction bases: 1. The germline V gene has CDR1 PRHDT and CDR2 FYEKMQ (reference sequence). The CDR3 DNA reads TGTGCCAGCAGCCGGGACAGGAATTCACCCCTCCACTTT. Amino acid sequence: CASSRDRNSPLHF. Variable domain in full (rest from reference TRBV13 and TRBJ1-6): AAGVIQSPRHLIKEKRETATLKCYPIPRHDTVYWYQQGPGQDPQFLISFYEKMQSDKGSIPDRFSAQQFSDYHSELNMSSLELGDSALYFCASSRDRNSPLHFGNGTRLTVT.

V and J are TRBV24-1 and TRBJ1-3; 11 positions match TRBD1. The CDR3 covers 16 residues. The germline V gene has CDR1 KGHDR and CDR2 SFDVKD. V shed 7 bases and J 4 bases; nucleotides not matched to a gene: 8. The CDR3 DNA sequence: TGTGCCACCAGCTCGGACAGGGGGCGTACAGGAAACACCATATATTTT. Protein product: CATSSDRGRTGNTIYF.

V usage is TRBV4-3 and J usage is TRBJ2-1; TRBD2 agrees at 14 bases. The CDR3 is made up of 17 amino acids. Germline V gene lookup returns CDR1 LGHNA and CDR2 YSLEER. Trimming cost V 1 base and J 5 bases; bases outside gene matches: 4. CDR3 in DNA: TGCGCCAGCAGCCAAGGGACTAGCGGGGGGACGGACAATGAGCAGTTCTTC. The encoded protein is CASSQGTSGGTDNEQFF.